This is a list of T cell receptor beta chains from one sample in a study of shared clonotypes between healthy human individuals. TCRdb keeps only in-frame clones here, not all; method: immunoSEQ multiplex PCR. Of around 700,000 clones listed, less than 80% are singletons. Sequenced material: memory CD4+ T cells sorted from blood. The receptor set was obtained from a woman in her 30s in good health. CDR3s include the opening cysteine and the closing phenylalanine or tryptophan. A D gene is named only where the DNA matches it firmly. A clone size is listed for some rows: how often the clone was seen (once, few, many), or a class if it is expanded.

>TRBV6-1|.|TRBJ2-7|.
TGTGCCAGCAGGGACCGGGACGCACCCTACGAGCAGTACTTC
CASRDRDAPYEQYF
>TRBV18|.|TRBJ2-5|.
TGTGCCAGCTCCCGTAGCGGAGAGACCCAGTACTTC
CASSRSGETQYF
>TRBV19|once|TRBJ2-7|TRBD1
TGTGCCAGTAGTGACCGGGACAGGAGCTCCTACGAGCAGTACTTC
CASSDRDRSSYEQYF
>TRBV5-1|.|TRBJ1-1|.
TGCGCCAGCTCTGACCCCAGCACTGAAGCTTTCTTT
CASSDPSTEAFF
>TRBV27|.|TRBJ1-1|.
TGTGCCAGCAGTCCACAACAGGGAGGTACTGAAGCTTTCTTT
CASSPQQGGTEAFF
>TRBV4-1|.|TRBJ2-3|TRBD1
TGCGCCAGCAGCCAAGCCAGGGGACAGGGCTCTCGCACAGATACGCAGTATTTT
CASSQARGQGSRTDTQYF
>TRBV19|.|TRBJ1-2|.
TGTGCCAGTAGTACCCGGGATTTTAGCGGGATCCCCCACTATGGCTACACCTTC
CASSTRDFSGIPHYGYTF
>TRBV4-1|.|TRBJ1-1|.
TGCGCCAGCAGCCCATTTGAACTCGAGGATGAAGCTTTCTTT
CASSPFELEDEAFF
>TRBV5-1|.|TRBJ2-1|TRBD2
TGCGCCAGCAGCCTATTAGCGGGGGATTACAATGAGCAGTTCTTC
CASSLLAGDYNEQFF
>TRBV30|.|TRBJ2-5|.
TGTGCCTGGAGTGTACGGGGCAGCCAAGAGACCCAGTACTTC
CAWSVRGSQETQYF
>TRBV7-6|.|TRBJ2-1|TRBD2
TGTGCCAGCAGCAAAACTAGCGGGAGGTCAAATGAGCAGTTCTTC
CASSKTSGRSNEQFF
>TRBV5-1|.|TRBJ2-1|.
TGCGCCAGCAGCTTGATTGTCGGGGCGAATGAGCAGTTCTTC
CASSLIVGANEQFF
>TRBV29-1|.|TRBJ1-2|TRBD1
TGCAGCGTTGAAGGAGAGTGGACAGGGGAAGAGGTTAACTATGGCTACACCTTC
CSVEGEWTGEEVNYGYTF
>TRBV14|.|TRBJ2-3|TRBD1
TGTGCCAGCAGCCAGAACCGGGACAGCTACACAGATACGCAGTATTTT
CASSQNRDSYTDTQYF
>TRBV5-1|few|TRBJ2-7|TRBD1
TGCGCCAGTTACCCCGGGACAGGGACACTCGAGCAGTACTTC
CASYPGTGTLEQYF
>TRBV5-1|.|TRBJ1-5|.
TGCGCCAGCAGCCACGATGGGGGGATGCAGCCCCAGCATTTT
CASSHDGGMQPQHF
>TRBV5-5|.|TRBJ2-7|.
TGTGCCAGCGACCCAGGGGTAGACTACGAGCAGTACTTC
CASDPGVDYEQYF
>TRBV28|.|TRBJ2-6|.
TGTGCCAGCAAAGAGGGGGTCTCTGGGGCCAACGTCCTGACTTTC
CASKEGVSGANVLTF
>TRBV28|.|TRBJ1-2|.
TGTGCCAGCAGTTACCCCCGAGGGGTCGCTGTTGGCTACACCTTC
CASSYPRGVAVGYTF
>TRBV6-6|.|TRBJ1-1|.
TGTGCCAGCAGTTACTACGGGGGTAACACTGAAGCTTTCTTT
CASSYYGGNTEAFF
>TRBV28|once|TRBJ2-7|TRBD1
TGTGCCAGCAGGTATGGGACAGGGGGCTACGAGCAGTACTTC
CASRYGTGGYEQYF
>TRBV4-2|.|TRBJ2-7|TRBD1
TGTGCCAGCAGCCCACGAACAGGGGCCCTCCGGTCCTACGAGCAGTACTTC
CASSPRTGALRSYEQYF
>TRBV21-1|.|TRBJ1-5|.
TGTGCCAGCAGCAAAAGGACTAGGGACAGGGGAGTTAAGGGCAATCAGCCCCAGCATTTT
CASSKRTRDRGVKGNQPQHF
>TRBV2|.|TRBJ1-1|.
TGTGCCAGCAGTGAAGCGGATGTAGTAGGAGGGAATTTT
CASSEADVVGGNF
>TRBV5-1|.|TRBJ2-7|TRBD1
TGCGCCAGCAGCGATCCGGGACAGGGGCCCTACGAGCAGTACTTC
CASSDPGQGPYEQYF
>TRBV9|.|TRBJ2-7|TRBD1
TGTGCCAGCAGCAGCCGGGACAGGCCTTCCGAGCAGTACTTC
CASSSRDRPSEQYF
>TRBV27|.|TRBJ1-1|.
TGTGCCAGCAGTTTATCTCGGGCTAGGAACACTGAAGCTTTCTTT
CASSLSRARNTEAFF
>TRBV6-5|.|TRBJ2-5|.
TGTGCCAGCAGCCCTGGACAGAACCAAGAGACCCAGTACTTC
CASSPGQNQETQYF
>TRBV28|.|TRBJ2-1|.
TGTGCCAGCAGTTTAGGTCAGGGTACCTACAATGAGCAGTTCTTC
CASSLGQGTYNEQFF
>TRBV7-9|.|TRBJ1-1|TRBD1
TGTGCCAGCAGCTCCTACGCGGGGGACAGGAACACTGAAGCTTTCTTT
CASSSYAGDRNTEAFF
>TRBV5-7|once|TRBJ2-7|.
TGTGCCAGCAGCCTTACGGACGAGCAGTACTTC
CASSLTDEQYF
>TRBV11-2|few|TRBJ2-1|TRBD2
TGTGCCAGCAGCTTAGTCCTTCGAACTAGCGGCTACAATGAGCAGTTCTTC
CASSLVLRTSGYNEQFF
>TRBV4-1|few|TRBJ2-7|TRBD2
TGCGCCAGCAGCCAAGTGAGGGCTAGCGGTTACGAGCAGTACTTC
CASSQVRASGYEQYF
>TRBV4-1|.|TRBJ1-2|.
TGCGCCAGCAGCGGACCAGGCAACCGAAAGACCTATGGCTACACCTTC
CASSGPGNRKTYGYTF
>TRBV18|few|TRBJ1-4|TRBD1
TGTGCCAGCTCACCAGGGGTGACAGGGGAAAAACTGTTTTTT
CASSPGVTGEKLFF
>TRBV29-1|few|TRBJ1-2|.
TGCAGCGTTAACATCTACACCTTC
CSVNIYTF
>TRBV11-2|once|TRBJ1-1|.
TGTGCCAGCAGCCCGGTGGGAGGCACTGAAGCTTTCTTT
CASSPVGGTEAFF
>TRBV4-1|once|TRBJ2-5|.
TGCGCCAGCAGCCAAGATCCCAGGGTGGGTAAGGAGACCCAGTACTTC
CASSQDPRVGKETQYF
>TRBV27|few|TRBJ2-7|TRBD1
TGTGCCAGCAGTTTACTAGAAGGGGGCCTCGAGCAGTACTTC
CASSLLEGGLEQYF